This T cell receptor (beta chain) was found in a study of shared clonotypes between healthy human individuals. The overall study: Three plates were used per donor for CD4 naive, three for CD4 memory, two for CD8 naive and one for CD8 memory. Study results and limitations: Sequencing depth was expected to affect clonotype sharing among donors.

The method was immunoSEQ multiplex PCR; TCRdb's version includes in-frame clones alone and lacks a portion of them. The sample comprises some 2,000,000 clones, roughly 94% of which are singletons, and 0.1% to 0.15% rests with the top ten. The J segment lost 5 bases and the V segment lost 4 bases, leaving 11 bases of the junction unmatched. The V gene's germline CDR1 is SGHNT and CDR2 YYREEE (reference sequence). CDR3 size: 17 residues. As regards this clone: Its specificity is unknown.

The sequenced sample was naive CD4+ T cells sorted from blood. Documented subset: CD45RA+ positively selected. This clonotype was sampled from a man aged 18 to 35 in good health. The chain uses TRBV5-4 and TRBJ2-2; TRBD1 matches 10 bases. The CDR3 DNA follows: TGTGCCAGCAGCGCCAAACCGGGACAGGGGAATACCGGGGAGCTGTTTTTT. Amino acids: CASSAKPGQGNTGELFF. The whole variable domain, remainder taken from reference TRBV5-4 and TRBJ2-2, is ETGVTQSPTHLIKTRGQQVTLRCSSQSGHNTVSWYQQALGQGPQFIFQYYREEENGRGNFPPRFSGLQFPNYSSELNVNALELDDSALYLCASSAKPGQGNTGELFFGEGSRLTVL.